Included here is one T cell receptor beta chain sequence, with context. Its target is unknown. This sample is part of a study of T cell repertoires in aging, cancer and after chemotherapy. Study background: Donors were grouped into six age bands spanning 30 or younger through 70 or older. Regarding the study as a whole: In cancer patients, declining TCR diversity with age involved lost richness and lost evenness. Compared with age-matched healthy donors, untreated hematological or solid cancer patients showed higher blood TCR clonality.

TRB rearrangements spanning V, D and J were amplified using mixed TRB-A/B primers. MiXCR, applied by TCRdb to the multiplex PCR reads, yields one record per CDR3 protein. The sample has 3,700 or so distinct CDR3 sequences; under 35% are singletons. Amplification of TCR beta used genomic DNA extracted from peripheral blood. The TCR originated in a human donor with a solid tumor. Material for sequencing was blood.

Here the CDR3 reads CASRHLGGHPSGRNTEAFF. In nucleotides, the CDR3 is TGTGCCAGCAGACACCTAGGGGGTCATCCCTCAGGACGTAACACTGAAGCTTTCTTT. The chain has TRBV7-4 and TRBJ1-1; D possibly corresponds to TRBD1 (6 bases). V dropped 6 bases and J dropped 2 bases, with 28 bases sitting between them. The CDR3 covers 19 residues. CDR1 and CDR2 (germline): SGHVT, SQSDAQ.